This TCR beta chain was sequenced in a study of cytomegalovirus exposure and HLA in healthy donors. V lost 6 bases and J 5 bases, leaving 16 bases between the germline ends. Germline values: CDR1 SGHAT, CDR2 FQNNGV. This CDR3 has 15 residues. Regarding the study as a whole: TCR beta sequences reportedly predicted most subjects' HLA-A and HLA-B alleles accurately. What a later analysis showed was that several of the most significant clusters appeared linked to common viral pathogens. A later analysis found most CMV-associated TCR beta chains apparently HLA-restricted. The authors excluded some V segments, including TRBV6-2 and TRBV6-3, as indistinguishable.

As regards this clone: Its antigen is not identified.

Researchers ran the PCR with 60 Vbeta and 13 Jbeta primers. Clones were sequenced by immunoSEQ multiplex PCR, and TCRdb holds only the in-frame ones, with some missing. The data show some 220,000 clones, 85% to 90% seen once. Sequences were obtained from PBMCs. This TCR came from a woman aged 18-29 years in good health and CMV-seronegative. This chain uses TRBV11-2 with TRBJ1-4, with no clear D. This chain's CDR3 is CASSRVARENEKLFF. CDR3 DNA: TGTGCCAGCAGTCGAGTCGCTCGGGAAAATGAAAAACTGTTTTTT.